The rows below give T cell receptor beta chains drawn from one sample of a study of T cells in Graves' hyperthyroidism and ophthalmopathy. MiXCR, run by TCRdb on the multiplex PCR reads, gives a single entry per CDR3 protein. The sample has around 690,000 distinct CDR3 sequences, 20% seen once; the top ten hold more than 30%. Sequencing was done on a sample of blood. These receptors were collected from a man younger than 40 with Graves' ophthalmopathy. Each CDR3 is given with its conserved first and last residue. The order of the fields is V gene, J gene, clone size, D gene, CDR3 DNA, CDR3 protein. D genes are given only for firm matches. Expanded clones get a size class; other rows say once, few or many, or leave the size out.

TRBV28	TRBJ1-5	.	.	TGTGCCAGCAGCCGCGGCGGAACATATAGCAATCAGCCCCAGCATTTT	CASSRGGTYSNQPQHF
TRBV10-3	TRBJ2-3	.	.	TGTGCCATCAGGAGATCAGGTGGGACAGATACGCAGTATTTT	CAIRRSGGTDTQYF
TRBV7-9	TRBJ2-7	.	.	TGTGCCAGCAGCTCACGAGGAGGGAGCGAGCAGTACTTC	CASSSRGGSEQYF
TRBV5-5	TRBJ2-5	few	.	TGTGCCAGCAGCCAGCTATTTGACGGGAAAGAGACCCAGTACTTC	CASSQLFDGKETQYF
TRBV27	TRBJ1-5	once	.	TGTGCCAGCAGCTCGTCAGGGATTCAGCCCCAGCATTTT	CASSSSGIQPQHF
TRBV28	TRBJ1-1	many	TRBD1	TGTGCCAGCAGTTTATCCCCTCGGACAGGGGGCACTGAAGCTTTCTTT	CASSLSPRTGGTEAFF
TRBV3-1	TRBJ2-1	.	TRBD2	TGTGCCAGCAGCCACCCTAGCGGCTCCTACGAGCAGTTCTTC	CASSHPSGSYEQFF
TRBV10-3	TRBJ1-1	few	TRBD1	TGTGCCATCAGTGAGTCCAGGGGGCTTGGAGCTTTCTTT	CAISESRGLGAFF
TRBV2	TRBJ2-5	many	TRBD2	TGTGCCAGCAGGACGGGAGGGGTGGAGACCCAGTACTTC	CASRTGGVETQYF
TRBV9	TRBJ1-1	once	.	TGTGCCAGCAGCACCCCAGGTGAAGCTTTCTTT	CASSTPGEAFF
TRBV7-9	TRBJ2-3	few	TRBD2	TGTGCCAGCAGCTTAGTAGGAGCGGGACTAGCGGCGACAGATACGCAGTATTTT	CASSLVGAGLAATDTQYF
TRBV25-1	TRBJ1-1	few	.	TGTGCCAGCAGTGAAAATCTAGGACAGCTGAACACTGAAGCTTTCTTT	CASSENLGQLNTEAFF
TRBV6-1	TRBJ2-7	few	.	TGTGCCAGCAGTCCTCGTTCAGCGGTTACCTACGAGCAGTACTTC	CASSPRSAVTYEQYF
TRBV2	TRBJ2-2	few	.	TGTGCCAGCAGTATGGCGACCGGGGAGCTGTTTTTT	CASSMATGELFF
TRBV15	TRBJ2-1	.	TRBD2	TGTGCCACCAGCAGGTTACTAGCGGGAGGTCCCAATGAGCAGTTCTTC	CATSRLLAGGPNEQFF
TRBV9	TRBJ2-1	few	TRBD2	TGTGCCAGCAGCGTAGGTGTTAGCGGGAACTACAATGAGCAGTTCTTC	CASSVGVSGNYNEQFF
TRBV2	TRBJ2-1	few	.	TGTGCCAGCAGTAGCCCCCGGGGCGGCGGGACCCCCCGGGATGAGCAGTTCTTC	CASSSPRGGGTPRDEQFF